The clone carrying this T cell receptor (beta chain) appeared a few times. This CDR3 is missing its conserved last phenylalanine or tryptophan, likely due to a read error. The data are from a study of T cells in Graves' hyperthyroidism and ophthalmopathy. In the ophthalmopathy cohort, Clinical Activity Score was at least 3, NOSPECS grade at least 4, and duration under 3 months. The study left out patients who had uncontrolled infection, other autoimmune disease, pregnancy or lactation. It was approximately 9.7 ml of fresh peripheral blood that supplied the PBMCs. V was cut by 2 bases and J by 0 bases, with 2 bases left in between. The CDR3 is 13 residues long. Germline loops: CDR1 MNHEY, CDR2 SVGAGI. What was amplified from RNA transcripts were TCR beta CDR3 regions. HTBI primers were used for first-round RT-PCR of the TCR CDR3. TCRdb recomputed calls from the multiplex PCR reads with MiXCR, one row per CDR3 protein. The sample holds around 540,000 distinct CDR3 sequences; roughly 15% are singletons and the top ten take about 29%.

The chain combines TRBV6-5 with TRBJ2-1; D is unresolved. Sequenced material: blood. The TCR comes from a woman aged 25 to 39 with Graves' ophthalmopathy. CDR3 nucleotide sequence: TGTGCCAGCAGTTACACCTCCTACAATGAGCAGTTCCTC. It codes for CASSYTSYNEQFL.